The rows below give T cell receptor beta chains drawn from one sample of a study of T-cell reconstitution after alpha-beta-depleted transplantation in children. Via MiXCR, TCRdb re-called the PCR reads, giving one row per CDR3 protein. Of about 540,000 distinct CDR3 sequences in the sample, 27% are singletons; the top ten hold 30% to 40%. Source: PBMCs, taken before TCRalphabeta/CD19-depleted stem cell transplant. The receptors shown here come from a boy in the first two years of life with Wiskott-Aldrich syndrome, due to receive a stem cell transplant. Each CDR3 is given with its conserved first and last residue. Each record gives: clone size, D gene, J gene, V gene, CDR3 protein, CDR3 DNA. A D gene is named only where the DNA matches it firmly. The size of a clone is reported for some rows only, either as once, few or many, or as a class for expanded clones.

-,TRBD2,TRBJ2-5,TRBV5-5,CASSLISGSIRETQYF,TGTGCCAGCAGCTTGATTAGCGGGAGTATAAGGGAGACCCAGTACTTC
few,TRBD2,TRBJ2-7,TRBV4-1,CASSQSGTSVHEQYF,TGCGCCAGCAGCCAATCCGGGACTAGCGTCCACGAGCAGTACTTC
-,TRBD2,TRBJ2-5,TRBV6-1,CASKLSGTSRETQYF,TGTGCCAGCAAACTCTCCGGGACTAGCAGAGAGACCCAGTACTTC
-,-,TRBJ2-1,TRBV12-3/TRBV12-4,CASGQVRGEQFF,TGTGCCAGCGGACAGGTGCGGGGTGAGCAGTTCTTC
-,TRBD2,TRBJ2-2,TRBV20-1,CSARPSGRWDTGELFF,TGCAGTGCTAGACCTAGCGGGAGATGGGACACCGGGGAGCTGTTTTTT
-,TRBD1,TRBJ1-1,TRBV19,CASSIGTGYSSRSTEAFF,TGTGCCAGTAGTATTGGGACAGGGTATTCCTCAAGGAGCACTGAAGCTTTCTTT
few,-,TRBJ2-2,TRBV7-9,CASSLALKNTGELFF,TGTGCCAGCAGCTTAGCGCTCAAGAACACCGGGGAGCTGTTTTTT
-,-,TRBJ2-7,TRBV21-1,CASSKDRGHEQYF,TGTGCCAGCAGCAAGGACAGGGGGCACGAGCAGTACTTC
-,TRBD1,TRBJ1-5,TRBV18,CASSLDRGLRQPQHF,TGTGCCAGCTCACTCGACAGGGGTTTGAGGCAGCCCCAGCATTTT
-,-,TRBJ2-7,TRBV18,CASSLRGGGEQYF,TGTGCCAGCTCACTCCGGGGAGGGGGCGAGCAGTACTTC
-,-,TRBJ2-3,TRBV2,CASRADRTSTDTQYF,TGTGCCAGCAGGGCCGACAGAACTAGCACAGATACGCAGTATTTT
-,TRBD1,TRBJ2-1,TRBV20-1,CSASFITGAQFF,TGCAGTGCTAGCTTTATTACAGGGGCCCAGTTCTTC
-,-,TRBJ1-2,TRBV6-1,CASSRYPDGNYGYTF,TGTGCCAGCAGCAGATACCCGGACGGAAACTATGGCTACACCTTC
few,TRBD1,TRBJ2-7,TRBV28,CASSGPGGSYEQYF,TGTGCCAGCAGTGGTCCAGGGGGCTCCTACGAGCAGTACTTC
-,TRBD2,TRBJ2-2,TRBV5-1,CASSLGDYSGELFF,TGCGCCAGCAGCTTGGGGGACTACTCCGGGGAGCTGTTTTTT
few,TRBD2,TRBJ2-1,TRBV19,CASSMSGRPHEQFF,TGTGCCAGTAGTATGAGCGGGAGGCCCCATGAGCAGTTCTTC
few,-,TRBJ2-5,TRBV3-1,CASSQAAARGTQYF,TGTGCCAGCAGCCAAGCCGCGGCAAGAGGGACCCAGTACTTC
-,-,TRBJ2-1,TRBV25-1,CASSVWTDLGNEQFF,TGTGCCAGCAGTGTATGGACAGACCTGGGCAATGAGCAGTTCTTC
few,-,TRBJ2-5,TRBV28,CASSLWRGQQETQYF,TGTGCCAGCAGTTTGTGGAGGGGGCAACAAGAGACCCAGTACTTC
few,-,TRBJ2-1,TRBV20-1,CSAAHRLDPFGAEQFF,TGCAGTGCTGCACACCGACTAGACCCGTTTGGAGCTGAGCAGTTCTTC
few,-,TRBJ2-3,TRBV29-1,CSVDLRRRTDTQYF,TGCAGCGTTGATTTACGGAGACGCACAGATACGCAGTATTTT
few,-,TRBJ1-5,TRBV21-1,CASSRKTRDRDSNQPQHF,TGTGCCAGCAGCAGAAAAACCCGGGACAGGGATAGCAATCAGCCCCAGCATTTT
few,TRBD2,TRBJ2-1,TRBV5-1,CASSWTSGIISNEQFF,TGCGCCAGCAGCTGGACTAGCGGGATTATAAGCAATGAGCAGTTCTTC
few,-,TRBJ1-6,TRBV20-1,CSATVADSSLSPLHF,TGCAGTGCTACGGTCGCGGACAGTTCGCTTTCACCCCTCCACTTT
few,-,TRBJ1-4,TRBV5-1,CASSLDTGLHEKLFF,TGCGCCAGCAGCTTGGATACAGGATTGCACGAAAAACTGTTTTTT
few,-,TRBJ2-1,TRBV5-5,CASSISRELANNEQFF,TGTGCCAGCAGCATCTCCAGGGAACTGGCCAATAATGAGCAGTTCTTC
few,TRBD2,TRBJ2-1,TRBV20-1,CSAILAGGINEQFF,TGCAGTGCCATATTAGCGGGAGGGATAAATGAGCAGTTCTTC
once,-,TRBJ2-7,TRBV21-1,CASSKGTDEQYF,TGTGCCAGCAGCAAAGGGACAGACGAGCAGTACTTC
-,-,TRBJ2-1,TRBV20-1,CSARNSAGTLTYNEQFF,TGCAGTGCTAGAAACTCGGCGGGTACACTTACCTACAATGAGCAGTTCTTC
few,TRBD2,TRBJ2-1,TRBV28,CASRLAGPNEQFF,TGTGCCAGCAGACTAGCGGGACCGAATGAGCAGTTCTTC
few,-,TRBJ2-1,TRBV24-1,CATSGDAGYNEQFF,TGTGCCACCAGTGGGGATGCGGGTTACAATGAGCAGTTCTTC
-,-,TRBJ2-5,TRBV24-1,CATSDTIWASRQETQYF,TGTGCCACCAGTGATACTATTTGGGCTAGCAGACAAGAGACCCAGTACTTC
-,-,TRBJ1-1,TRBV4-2,CASSQSIRGDGEAFF,TGTGCCAGCAGCCAGTCAATCAGGGGCGACGGTGAAGCTTTCTTT
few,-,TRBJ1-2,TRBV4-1,CASSQAPGSYGYTF,TGCGCCAGCAGCCAAGCCCCAGGTAGCTATGGCTACACCTTC
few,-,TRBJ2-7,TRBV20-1,CSARILGGRGSYEQYF,TGCAGTGCTAGAATTCTGGGGGGCAGGGGATCCTACGAGCAGTACTTC
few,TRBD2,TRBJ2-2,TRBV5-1,CASSWGLALERNTGELFF,TGCGCCAGCAGCTGGGGACTAGCTCTAGAGAGGAACACCGGGGAGCTGTTTTTT
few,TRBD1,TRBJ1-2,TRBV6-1,CASSPLRDSSDTF,TGTGCCAGCAGTCCCCTCCGGGACAGTTCTGACACCTTC
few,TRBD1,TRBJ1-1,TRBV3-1,CASSQDPLDRLNQAFF,TGTGCCAGCAGCCAAGATCCCTTGGACAGGCTAAATCAAGCTTTCTTT
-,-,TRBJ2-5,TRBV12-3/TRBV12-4,CASSLGSRDQETQYF,TGTGCCAGCAGTTTAGGCTCCAGGGATCAAGAGACCCAGTACTTC
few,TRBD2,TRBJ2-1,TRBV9,CASSVGPLTSGRANEQFF,TGTGCCAGCAGCGTAGGCCCCCTCACTAGCGGGAGGGCCAATGAGCAGTTCTTC
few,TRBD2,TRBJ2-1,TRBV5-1,CASSSTPRGLKSSYNEQFF,TGCGCCAGCAGCTCAACCCCTCGGGGACTAAAGAGCTCCTACAATGAGCAGTTCTTC
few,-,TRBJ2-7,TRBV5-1,CASSSVPSEQYF,TGCGCCAGCAGCTCCGTACCGTCTGAGCAGTACTTC
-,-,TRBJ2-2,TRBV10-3,CAISEPQGLSGELFF,TGTGCCATCAGTGAGCCCCAGGGGTTAAGCGGGGAGCTGTTTTTT
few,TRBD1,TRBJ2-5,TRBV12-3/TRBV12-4,CASRRTGGIAGETQYF,TGTGCCAGCCGCCGGACAGGGGGCATTGCCGGAGAGACCCAGTACTTC
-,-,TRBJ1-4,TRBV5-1,CASSRDTENEKLFF,TGCGCCAGCAGCCGCGACACGGAGAATGAAAAACTGTTTTTT
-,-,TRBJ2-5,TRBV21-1,CASSKAGTNQETQYF,TGTGCCAGCAGCAAAGCCGGGACAAACCAAGAGACCCAGTACTTC
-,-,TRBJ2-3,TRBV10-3,CATGGGPAGPGDTQYF,TGTGCCACTGGGGGGGGGCCAGCGGGACCAGGAGATACGCAGTATTTT
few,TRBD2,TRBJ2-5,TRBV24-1,CATSDQLAGGGETQYF,TGTGCCACCAGTGACCAGCTAGCGGGAGGAGGCGAGACCCAGTACTTC
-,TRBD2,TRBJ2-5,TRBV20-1,CSARVRGGSETQYF,TGCAGTGCTAGAGTCCGGGGGGGTTCGGAGACCCAGTACTTC
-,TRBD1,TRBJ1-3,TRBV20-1,CSARGQGAGNTIYF,TGCAGTGCTAGAGGACAGGGCGCTGGAAACACCATATATTTT
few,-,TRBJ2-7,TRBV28,CASSYPGAGRQYF,TGTGCCAGCAGTTATCCGGGGGCCGGGAGGCAGTACTTC
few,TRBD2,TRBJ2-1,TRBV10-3,CAISEGGGRNEQFF,TGTGCCATCAGTGAGGGGGGAGGGAGGAATGAGCAGTTCTTC
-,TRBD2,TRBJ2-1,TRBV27,CASSSGLAGGWGQFF,TGTGCCAGCAGTTCGGGACTAGCGGGAGGTTGGGGGCAGTTCTTC